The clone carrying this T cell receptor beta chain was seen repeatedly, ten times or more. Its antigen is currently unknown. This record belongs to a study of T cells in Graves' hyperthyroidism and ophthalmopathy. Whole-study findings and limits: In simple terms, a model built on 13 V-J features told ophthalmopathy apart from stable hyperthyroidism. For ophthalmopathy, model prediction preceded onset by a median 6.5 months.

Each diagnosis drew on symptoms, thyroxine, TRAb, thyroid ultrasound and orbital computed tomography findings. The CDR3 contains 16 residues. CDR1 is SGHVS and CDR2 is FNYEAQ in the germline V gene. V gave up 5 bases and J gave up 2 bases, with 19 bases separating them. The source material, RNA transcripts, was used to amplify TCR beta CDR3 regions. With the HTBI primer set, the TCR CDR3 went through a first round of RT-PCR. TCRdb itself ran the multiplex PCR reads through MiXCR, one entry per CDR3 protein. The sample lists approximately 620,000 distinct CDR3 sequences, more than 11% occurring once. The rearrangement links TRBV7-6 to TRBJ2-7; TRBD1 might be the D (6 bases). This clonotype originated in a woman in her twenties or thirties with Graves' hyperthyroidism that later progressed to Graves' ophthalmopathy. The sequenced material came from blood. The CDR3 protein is CASSEGQPTHPYEQYF. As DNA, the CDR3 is TGTGCCAGCAGCGAAGGACAGCCCACTCATCCCTACGAGCAGTACTTC. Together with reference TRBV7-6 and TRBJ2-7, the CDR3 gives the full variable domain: GAGVSQSPRYKVTKRGQDVALRCDPISGHVSLYWYRQALGQGPEFLTYFNYEAQQDKSGLPNDRFSAERPEGSISTLTIQRTEQRDSAMYRCASSEGQPTHPYEQYFGPGTRLTVT.